A selection of T cell receptor beta chains follows, all from one sample in a study of cytomegalovirus exposure and HLA in healthy donors. Assay: immunoSEQ multiplex PCR; the TCRdb copy retains only in-frame clones and omits some. The sample yields about 160,000 clones, about 80% seen once. Input material: PBMCs. These receptors were obtained from a man aged 30 to 39 in good health and CMV-seronegative. Each CDR3 is given with its conserved first and last residue. Each record gives: CDR3 protein, CDR3 DNA, V gene, D gene, clone size, J gene. The D gene is left open where the match is weak. Clone size appears in some rows only: once, few, many, or a class for an expanded clone.

CDR3aa: CASSINRGGEAFF; CDR3nt: TGTGCCAGTAGTATAAATAGGGGCGGTGAAGCTTTCTTT; v_gene: TRBV19; d_gene: -; abundance: -; j_gene: TRBJ1-1
CDR3aa: CASSRYQGGYGYTF; CDR3nt: TGTGCCAGTAGTCGATACCAAGGGGGCTATGGCTACACCTTC; v_gene: TRBV19; d_gene: -; abundance: -; j_gene: TRBJ1-2
CDR3aa: CATYRGVYYEQYF; CDR3nt: TGTGCCACCTACAGGGGCGTCTACTACGAGCAGTACTTC; v_gene: TRBV2; d_gene: TRBD1; abundance: -; j_gene: TRBJ2-7
CDR3aa: CASSEHRGNREKLFF; CDR3nt: TGTGCCAGCAGCGAGCACAGGGGGAATCGTGAAAAACTGTTTTTT; v_gene: TRBV7-9; d_gene: TRBD1; abundance: -; j_gene: TRBJ1-4
CDR3aa: CASTFGGRAYEQYF; CDR3nt: TGCGCCAGCACCTTTGGCGGGAGGGCTTACGAGCAGTACTTC; v_gene: TRBV10-1; d_gene: TRBD2; abundance: -; j_gene: TRBJ2-7
CDR3aa: CASSEYPGTAYEQYF; CDR3nt: TGTGCCAGCAGTGAATACCCGGGTACGGCCTACGAGCAGTACTTC; v_gene: TRBV25-1; d_gene: -; abundance: -; j_gene: TRBJ2-7
CDR3aa: CASSLGAGQGQETQYF; CDR3nt: TGCGCCAGCAGCTTGGGAGCGGGACAGGGGCAAGAGACCCAGTACTTC; v_gene: TRBV5-1; d_gene: TRBD1; abundance: once; j_gene: TRBJ2-5
CDR3aa: CASSLGPSNEKLFF; CDR3nt: TGTGCCAGCAGCCTAGGGCCCTCTAATGAAAAACTGTTTTTT; v_gene: TRBV7-6; d_gene: -; abundance: -; j_gene: TRBJ1-4
CDR3aa: CASTLGRGKAGANVLTF; CDR3nt: TGTGCCAGCACCTTGGGCAGGGGGAAGGCTGGGGCCAACGTCCTGACTTTC; v_gene: TRBV7-2; d_gene: TRBD1; abundance: once; j_gene: TRBJ2-6
CDR3aa: CASSRLAHYEQYF; CDR3nt: TGTGCCAGCAGCCGACTAGCGCACTACGAGCAGTACTTC; v_gene: TRBV6-5; d_gene: TRBD2; abundance: -; j_gene: TRBJ2-7
CDR3aa: CASSEREYNEQFF; CDR3nt: TGTGCCAGCAGTGAACGGGAGTACAATGAGCAGTTCTTC; v_gene: TRBV25-1; d_gene: -; abundance: -; j_gene: TRBJ2-1
CDR3aa: CASRALAGAADTQYF; CDR3nt: TGTGCCAGTAGGGCTCTAGCGGGGGCTGCTGATACGCAGTATTTT; v_gene: TRBV19; d_gene: TRBD2; abundance: -; j_gene: TRBJ2-3
CDR3aa: CASSTDGVVANYGYTF; CDR3nt: TGTGCCAGCAGTACGGACGGGGTGGTCGCTAACTATGGCTACACCTTC; v_gene: TRBV6-6; d_gene: -; abundance: -; j_gene: TRBJ1-2
CDR3aa: CASSRLAGAYEQYF; CDR3nt: TGCGCCAGCAGCAGACTAGCGGGGGCCTACGAGCAGTACTTC; v_gene: TRBV5-1; d_gene: TRBD2; abundance: -; j_gene: TRBJ2-7
CDR3aa: CASRQHHQGYASPLHF; CDR3nt: TGTGCCAGCAGGCAACATCACCAGGGATACGCATCACCCCTCCACTTT; v_gene: TRBV7-8; d_gene: -; abundance: -; j_gene: TRBJ1-6
CDR3aa: CASSSGTGMDNEQYF; CDR3nt: TGTGCCAGCAGCTCTGGGACAGGGATGGATAACGAGCAGTACTTC; v_gene: TRBV7-9; d_gene: TRBD1; abundance: -; j_gene: TRBJ2-7
CDR3aa: CASSQIRDFSYEQYF; CDR3nt: TGTGCCAGCAGTCAAATCCGGGACTTTTCCTACGAGCAGTACTTC; v_gene: TRBV28; d_gene: -; abundance: -; j_gene: TRBJ2-7
CDR3aa: CASRTEYTGELFF; CDR3nt: TGTGCCAGCAGGACAGAATACACCGGGGAGCTGTTTTTT; v_gene: TRBV27; d_gene: -; abundance: -; j_gene: TRBJ2-2
CDR3aa: CASSVGIAGGGSYEQYF; CDR3nt: TGTGCCAGCAGCGTAGGAATAGCGGGAGGTGGTTCCTACGAGCAGTACTTC; v_gene: TRBV9; d_gene: TRBD2; abundance: -; j_gene: TRBJ2-7
CDR3aa: CASRPDRGLEKLFF; CDR3nt: TGTGCCAGCAGGCCCGACAGGGGGCTAGAAAAACTGTTTTTT; v_gene: TRBV28; d_gene: TRBD1; abundance: -; j_gene: TRBJ1-4
CDR3aa: CSVSDSYEQYF; CDR3nt: TGCAGCGTCTCGGACAGCTACGAGCAGTACTTC; v_gene: TRBV29-1; d_gene: -; abundance: -; j_gene: TRBJ2-7
CDR3aa: CASSPPGRGFQHF; CDR3nt: TGTGCCAGCAGTCCCCCGGGGAGGGGTTTCCAGCATTTT; v_gene: TRBV27; d_gene: -; abundance: -; j_gene: TRBJ1-5
CDR3aa: CASSEWGGTDTQYF; CDR3nt: TGTGCCAGCAGTGAATGGGGGGGGACAGATACGCAGTATTTT; v_gene: TRBV25-1; d_gene: TRBD2; abundance: -; j_gene: TRBJ2-3
CDR3aa: CASSSDPEDQPQHF; CDR3nt: TGCGCCAGTAGTTCCGATCCGGAGGATCAGCCCCAGCATTTT; v_gene: TRBV19; d_gene: -; abundance: -; j_gene: TRBJ1-5
CDR3aa: CASSGTGANEQFF; CDR3nt: TGTGCCAGCAGCGGGACAGGGGCCAATGAGCAGTTCTTC; v_gene: TRBV7-6; d_gene: TRBD1; abundance: -; j_gene: TRBJ2-1
CDR3aa: CAISESISGYNSPLHF; CDR3nt: TGTGCCATCAGTGAGTCGATTTCAGGGTATAATTCACCCCTCCACTTT; v_gene: TRBV10-3; d_gene: -; abundance: -; j_gene: TRBJ1-6
CDR3aa: CASSIGPGRVSEAFF; CDR3nt: TGTGCCAGTAGTATAGGGCCAGGGCGAGTCTCTGAAGCTTTCTTT; v_gene: TRBV19; d_gene: -; abundance: -; j_gene: TRBJ1-1
CDR3aa: CASSFGAGRGTNEKLFF; CDR3nt: TGTGCCAGCAGCTTTGGGGCAGGAAGGGGAACTAATGAAAAACTGTTTTTT; v_gene: TRBV5-4; d_gene: -; abundance: few; j_gene: TRBJ1-4
CDR3aa: CASSQDWGQGNTEAFF; CDR3nt: TGCGCCAGCAGCCAAGATTGGGGACAGGGTAACACTGAAGCTTTCTTT; v_gene: TRBV4-3; d_gene: TRBD1; abundance: few; j_gene: TRBJ1-1
CDR3aa: CASSQDRGTGETQYF; CDR3nt: TGCGCCAGCAGCCAAGACCGGGGGACGGGAGAGACCCAGTACTTC; v_gene: TRBV4-3; d_gene: -; abundance: -; j_gene: TRBJ2-5
CDR3aa: CASSIRGYEQFF; CDR3nt: TGTGCCAGTAGTATCCGGGGTTATGAGCAGTTCTTC; v_gene: TRBV19; d_gene: -; abundance: -; j_gene: TRBJ2-1
CDR3aa: CASRQGSYGYTF; CDR3nt: TGTGCCAGCAGACAGGGAAGCTATGGCTACACCTTC; v_gene: TRBV28; d_gene: -; abundance: -; j_gene: TRBJ1-2
CDR3aa: CAWNGGTGELFF; CDR3nt: TGTGCCTGGAATGGAGGCACCGGGGAGCTGTTTTTT; v_gene: TRBV30; d_gene: -; abundance: -; j_gene: TRBJ2-2